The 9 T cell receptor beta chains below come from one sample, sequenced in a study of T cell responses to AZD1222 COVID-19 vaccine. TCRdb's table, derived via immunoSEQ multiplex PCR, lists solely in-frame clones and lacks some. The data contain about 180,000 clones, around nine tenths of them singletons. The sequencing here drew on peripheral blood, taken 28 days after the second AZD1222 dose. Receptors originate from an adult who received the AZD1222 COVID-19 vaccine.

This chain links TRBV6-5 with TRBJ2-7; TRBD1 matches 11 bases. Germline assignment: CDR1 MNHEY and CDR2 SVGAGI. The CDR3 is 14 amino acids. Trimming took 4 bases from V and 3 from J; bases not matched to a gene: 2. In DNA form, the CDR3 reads TGTGCCAGCAGTTTGGGGACAGGGGGCTACGAGCAGTACTTC. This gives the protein CASSLGTGGYEQYF.

The chain's CDR3 is CASSSGQGNQPQHF. The CDR3 bases are TGTGCCAGCAGCTCGGGACAGGGGAATCAGCCCCAGCATTTT. V and J are TRBV7-8 and TRBJ1-5, with TRBD1 matching 10 bases. Trimming removed 4 bases from V and 4 bases from J; junction bases left unmatched: 1. The germline CDR1 and CDR2 sequences are SGHVS and FQNEAQ. This CDR3 comprises 14 residues.

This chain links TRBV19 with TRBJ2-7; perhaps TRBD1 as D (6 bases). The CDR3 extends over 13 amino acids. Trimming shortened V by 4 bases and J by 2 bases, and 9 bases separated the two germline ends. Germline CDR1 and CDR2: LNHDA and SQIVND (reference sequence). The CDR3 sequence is CASSTDSPYEQYF. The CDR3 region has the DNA TGTGCCAGTAGTACGGACAGCCCCTACGAGCAGTACTTC. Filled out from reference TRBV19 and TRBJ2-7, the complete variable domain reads DGGITQSPKYLFRKEGQNVTLSCEQNLNHDAMYWYRQDPGQGLRLIYYSQIVNDFQKGDIAEGYSVSREKKESFPLTVTSAQKNPTAFYLCASSTDSPYEQYFGPGTRLTVT.

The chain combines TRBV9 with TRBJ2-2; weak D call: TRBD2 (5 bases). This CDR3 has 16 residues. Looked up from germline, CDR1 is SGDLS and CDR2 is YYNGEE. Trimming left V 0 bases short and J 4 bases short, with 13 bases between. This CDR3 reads CASSVDGSEGTGELFF. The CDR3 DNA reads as TGTGCCAGCAGCGTAGATGGGAGCGAGGGCACCGGGGAGCTGTTTTTT. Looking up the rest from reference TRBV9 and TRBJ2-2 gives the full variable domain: DSGVTQTPKHLITATGQRVTLRCSPRSGDLSVYWYQQSLDQGLQFLIQYYNGEERAKGNILERFSAQQFPDLHSELNLSSLELGDSALYFCASSVDGSEGTGELFFGEGSRLTVL.

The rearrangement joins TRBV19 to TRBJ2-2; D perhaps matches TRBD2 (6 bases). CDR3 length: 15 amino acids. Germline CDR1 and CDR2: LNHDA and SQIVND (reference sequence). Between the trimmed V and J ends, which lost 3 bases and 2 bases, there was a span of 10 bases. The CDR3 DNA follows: TGTGCCAGTAGTATCGGGACTGGTAACACCGGGGAGCTGTTTTTT. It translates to CASSIGTGNTGELFF.

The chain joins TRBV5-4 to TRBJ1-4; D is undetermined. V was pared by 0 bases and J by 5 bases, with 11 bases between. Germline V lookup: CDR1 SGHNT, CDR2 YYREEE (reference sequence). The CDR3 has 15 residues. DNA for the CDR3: TGTGCCAGCAGCTTGGGGGTACAGCTAAATGAAAAACTGTTTTTT. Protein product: CASSLGVQLNEKLFF.

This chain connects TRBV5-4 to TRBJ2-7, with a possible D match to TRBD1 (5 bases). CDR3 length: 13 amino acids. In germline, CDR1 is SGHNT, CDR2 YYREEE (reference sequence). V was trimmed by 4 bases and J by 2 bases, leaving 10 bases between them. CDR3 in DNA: TGTGCCAGCAGCAAGGACATTACCTACGAGCAGTACTTC. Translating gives CASSKDITYEQYF.

CDR3 DNA sequence: TGTGCCAGCAGCCAATACCCCTCCTTGGCAACTAATGAAAAACTGTTTTTT. Its translation is CASSQYPSLATNEKLFF. V and J are TRBV3-1 (or the pseudogene TRBV3-2) and TRBJ1-4; D is ambiguous. CDR3 length: 17 amino acids. From germline, CDR1 is LGHDT and CDR2 YNNKEL (reference sequence). V lost 2 bases to trimming and J lost 0 bases, with 13 bases between them.

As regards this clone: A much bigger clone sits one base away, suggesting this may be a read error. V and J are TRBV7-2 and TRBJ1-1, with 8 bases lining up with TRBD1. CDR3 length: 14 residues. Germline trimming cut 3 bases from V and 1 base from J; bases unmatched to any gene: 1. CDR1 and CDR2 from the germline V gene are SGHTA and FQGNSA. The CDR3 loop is CASSFDRGNTEAFF. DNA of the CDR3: TGTGCCAGCAGCTTCGACAGGGGGAACACTGAAGCTTTCTTT.